This TCR beta chain was obtained from a study of blood T cell repertoires in COVID-19. In the study overall: Collection of acute and convalescent COVID-19 samples took place in the United States, Italy and Spain.

Sequencing was performed with immunoSEQ multiplex PCR; in TCRdb, only in-frame clones are kept and a portion is missing. The sample includes 140,000 to 150,000 clones, about nine tenths of them seen just once. This CDR3 has 14 residues. After removal of 4 bases from V and 5 bases from J, the junction contained 5 bases not matched to a gene. Germline assignment: CDR1 SGHRS and CDR2 YFSETQ. Cohort placement rested on clinical history that participants reported themselves. V is TRBV5-1 and J is TRBJ1-4; TRBD1 aligns across 7 bases. Sample: PBMCs or T cells enriched from blood (not recorded which). This TCR came from a man aged 45-65 years who had recovered from COVID-19. The CDR3 region is CASSTGDSNEKLFF. For the CDR3, the DNA is TGCGCCAGCAGCACAGGGGATTCCAATGAAAAACTGTTTTTT.